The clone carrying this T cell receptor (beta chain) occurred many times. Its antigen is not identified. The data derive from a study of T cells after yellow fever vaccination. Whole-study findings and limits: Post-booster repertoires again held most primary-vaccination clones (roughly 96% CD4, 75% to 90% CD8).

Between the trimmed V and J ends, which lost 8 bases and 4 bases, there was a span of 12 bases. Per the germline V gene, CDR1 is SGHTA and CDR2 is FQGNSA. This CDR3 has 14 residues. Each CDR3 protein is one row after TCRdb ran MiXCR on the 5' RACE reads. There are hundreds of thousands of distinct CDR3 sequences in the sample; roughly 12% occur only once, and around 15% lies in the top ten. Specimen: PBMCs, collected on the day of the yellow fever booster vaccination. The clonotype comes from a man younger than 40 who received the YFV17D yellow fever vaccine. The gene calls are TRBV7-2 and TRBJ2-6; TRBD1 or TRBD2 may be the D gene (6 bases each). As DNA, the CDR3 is TGTGCCAGCCGTACGGGGGCAGGGGCCAACGTCCTGACTTTC. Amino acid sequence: CASRTGAGANVLTF.